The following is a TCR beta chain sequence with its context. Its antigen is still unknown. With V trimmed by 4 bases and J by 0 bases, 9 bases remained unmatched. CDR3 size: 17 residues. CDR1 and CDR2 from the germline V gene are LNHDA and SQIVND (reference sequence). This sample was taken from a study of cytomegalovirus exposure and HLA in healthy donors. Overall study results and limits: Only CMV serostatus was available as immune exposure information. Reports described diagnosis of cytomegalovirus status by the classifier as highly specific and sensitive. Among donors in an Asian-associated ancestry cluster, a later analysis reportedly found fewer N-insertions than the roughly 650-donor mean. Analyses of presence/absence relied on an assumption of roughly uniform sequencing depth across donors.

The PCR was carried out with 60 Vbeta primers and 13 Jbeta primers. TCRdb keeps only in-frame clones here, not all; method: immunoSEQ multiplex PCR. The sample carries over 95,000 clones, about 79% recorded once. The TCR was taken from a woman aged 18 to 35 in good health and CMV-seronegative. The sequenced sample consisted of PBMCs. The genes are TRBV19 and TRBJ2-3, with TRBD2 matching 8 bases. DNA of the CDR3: TGTGCCAGTAGTACTCGTTTGCGGGGGGTAAGCACAGATACGCAGTATTTT. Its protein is CASSTRLRGVSTDTQYF.